These 13 T cell receptor beta chains were all obtained from the same sample, sequenced in a study of T cells after posttransplantation cyclophosphamide. The naive gate required viable CD3+CD4+ or CD3+CD8+ cells with CCR7+CD45RA+CD45RO-CD95-CD27+CD28+ phenotype. Generated by immunoSEQ multiplex PCR, the TCRdb table keeps only in-frame clones and is missing some. The table shows about 31,000 clones, with roughly 91% occurring only once. Sequencing was performed on naive CD4+ T cells sorted from blood. The receptors shown here come from a man under 40 in good health and a related stem cell transplant donor.

The genes are TRBV11-2 and TRBJ2-2; TRBD2 aligns across 7 bases. V gave up 2 bases and J gave up 0 bases; unmatched junction bases: 9. The CDR3 is 18 residues long. Germline lookup yields CDR1 SGHAT and CDR2 FQNNGV. In DNA form, the CDR3 reads TGTGCCAGCAGCTTACCAGGGAGGGGAGTGGCGAACACCGGGGAGCTGTTTTTT. It yields the protein CASSLPGRGVANTGELFF.

The V gene is TRBV7-9, the J gene TRBJ1-3; D is perhaps TRBD1 (5 bases). Germline-derived CDR1 and CDR2 are SEHNR and FQNEAQ (reference sequence). The germline V and J ends were trimmed by 3 bases and 4 bases, with 13 bases remaining between them. The CDR3 loop spans 15 amino acids. The CDR3 region is CASSFGGARGNTIYF. DNA for the CDR3: TGTGCCAGCAGCTTTGGCGGGGCGCGGGGAAACACCATATATTTT. Combining the CDR3 with reference TRBV7-9 and TRBJ1-3 gives the whole variable domain DTGVSQNPRHKITKRGQNVTFRCDPISEHNRLYWYRQTLGQGPEFLTYFQNEAQLEKSRLLSDRFSAERPKGSFSTLEIQRTEQGDSAMYLCASSFGGARGNTIYFGEGSWLTVV.

This rearrangement joins TRBV5-4 to TRBJ2-1; 8 positions agree with TRBD1. The junction had 6 bases not matched to a gene; V was cut back by 4 bases and J by 0 bases. Germline V gene sequence: CDR1 SGHNT, CDR2 YYREEE (reference sequence). The CDR3 runs to 16 residues. The CDR3 DNA follows: TGTGCCAGCAGCCTAACAGGGGGTACCTCCTACAATGAGCAGTTCTTC. Residues: CASSLTGGTSYNEQFF.

The V gene is TRBV11-2, the J gene TRBJ1-1, with TRBD1 identical over 7 bases. V trimming: 6 bases; J trimming: 1 base; junction bases outside the gene matches: 2. The germline gives CDR1 SGHAT, CDR2 FQNNGV. This CDR3 is 13 amino acids long. CDR3 protein: CASRSGGNTEAFF. The DNA for the CDR3 is TGTGCCAGCAGGTCAGGGGGGAACACTGAAGCTTTCTTT. The full variable domain, rest sourced from reference TRBV11-2 and TRBJ1-1, is EAGVAQSPRYKIIEKRQSVAFWCNPISGHATLYWYQQILGQGPKLLIQFQNNGVVDDSQLPKDRFSAERLKGVDSTLKIQPAKLEDSAVYLCASRSGGNTEAFFGQGTRLTVV.

V and J are TRBV9 and TRBJ1-2, with TRBD1 matching over 8 bases. The CDR3 loop spans 16 amino acids. The germline gives CDR1 SGDLS, CDR2 YYNGEE. Trimming removed 4 bases from V and 0 bases from J; junction bases left unmatched: 8. The CDR3 sequence: CASSPRNRGSNYGYTF. CDR3 coding DNA: TGTGCCAGCAGCCCGCGAAACAGGGGGTCTAACTATGGCTACACCTTC.

The V gene is TRBV18, the J gene TRBJ2-7, with TRBD2 as a possible D gene (5 bases). The CDR3 extends over 14 amino acids. Deletions cut 3 bases from V and 0 bases from J, with 9 bases between. Germline V CDR1 and CDR2: KGHSH, LQKENI. The DNA for the CDR3 is TGTGCCAGCTCACCGGAGCGGAGCTCCTACGAGCAGTACTTC. This codes for CASSPERSSYEQYF.

The chain couples TRBV7-2 to TRBJ2-2; the D gene is possibly TRBD2 (6 bases). The ends were cut back, 2 bases at V and 6 bases at J, with 13 bases in the middle. The CDR3 totals 15 residues. Germline assignment: CDR1 SGHTA and CDR2 FQGNSA. CDR3 protein: CASSLLGGASGELFF. DNA of the CDR3: TGTGCCAGCAGCTTATTAGGAGGGGCATCCGGGGAGCTGTTTTTT.

CDR3 nucleotides: TGTGCCATCAGTGCGCCGGGACTGCCGGCCGTGGCCCAGTACTTC. Encoded protein: CAISAPGLPAVAQYF. This chain connects TRBV10-3 to TRBJ2-5; a weak D match, TRBD2 (6 bases). Between the trimmed V and J ends, which lost 4 bases and 9 bases, there was a span of 21 bases. Per germline, CDR1 ENHRY and CDR2 SYGVKD. The CDR3 sequence is 15 residues long.

This chain connects TRBV18 to TRBJ2-2; TRBD1 matches 8 bases. With V trimmed by 6 bases and J by 3 bases, 6 bases remained unmatched. From germline, CDR1 is KGHSH and CDR2 LQKENI. The CDR3 extends over 15 amino acids. The CDR3 DNA reads TGTGCCAGCTCCCGGACAGGGATCGACACCGGGGAGCTGTTTTTT. Its protein product is CASSRTGIDTGELFF.

The rearrangement joins TRBV5-1 to TRBJ1-3; D gene ambiguous. This CDR3 contains 13 residues. V lost 2 bases and J lost 3, with 6 bases in between. Germline CDR1 is SGHRS and CDR2 is YFSETQ. This chain's CDR3 is CASSLTGGNTIYF. Here the CDR3 DNA reads TGCGCCAGCAGCTTAACCGGTGGAAACACCATATATTTT. Filled out from reference TRBV5-1 and TRBJ1-3, the complete variable domain reads KAGVTQTPRYLIKTRGQQVTLSCSPISGHRSVSWYQQTPGQGLQFLFEYFSETQRNKGNFPGRFSGRQFSNSRSEMNVSTLELGDSALYLCASSLTGGNTIYFGEGSWLTVV.

This clone is a singleton in its sample. The J gene is TRBJ1-5, the V gene TRBV28; D gene uncertain. V was shortened by 6 bases and J by 1 base, with 13 bases between the two germline ends. Germline lookup yields CDR1 MDHEN and CDR2 SYDVKM. The CDR3 runs 15 residues. The CDR3 is CASRSRGVSNQPQHF. The CDR3 nucleotides are TGTGCCAGCAGATCCCGGGGAGTGAGCAATCAGCCCCAGCATTTT.

This chain joins TRBV6-6 and TRBJ2-7; 12 bases agree with TRBD2. Germline V gene lookup returns CDR1 MNHNY and CDR2 SVGAGI (reference sequence). CDR3 length: 14 residues. The V and J ends lost 7 bases and 7 bases, in that order; junction bases with no gene match: 8. The DNA of the CDR3 is TGTGCCAGCAATCTAGCGGGGGGGTCACGGGAGCAGTACTTC. This translates into CASNLAGGSREQYF.

The CDR3 here is CASRGQGWAGNTIYF. CDR3 DNA: TGTGCCAGCAGGGGACAGGGCTGGGCTGGAAACACCATATATTTT. The V call is TRBV28, the J call TRBJ1-3; 9 bases are a match to TRBD1. J was trimmed by 2 bases and V by 6 bases; bases with no gene match: 5. Germline V lookup: CDR1 MDHEN, CDR2 SYDVKM. The CDR3 sequence is 15 residues long.